The clone carrying this T cell receptor beta chain was seen just once. Its antigen is undetermined. This entry comes from a study of immune evolution from preneoplasia to lung adenocarcinoma. Across the whole study: HLA loss of heterozygosity: less than 9% AIS, less than 18% MIA, 30% to 35% ADC, none AAH.

The assay was immunoSEQ multiplex PCR, and TCRdb's table has in-frame clones only and misses some. This sample has 6,000 to 8,500 clones, with 70% to 85% found just once. Study-wide points: Top clone share appeared to fall from AAH through AIS, MIA, adenocarcinoma. Later-stage lesions appeared to have more T cells, more diversity, less clonality.

The sample comprised FFPE atypical adenomatous hyperplasia tissue from the lung. Subset denoted: atypical adenomatous hyperplasia (AAH), lung preneoplasia. This clonotype was sampled from a donor of 70 years or more with lung adenocarcinoma. Some clones in this sample may be carry-over from other donors' samples.

CDR3 residues: CASSLLAGETQYF. Here the CDR3 DNA reads TGTGCCAGCAGCTTGCTAGCGGGAGAGACCCAGTACTTC. The chain employs TRBV7-9 and TRBJ2-5; TRBD2 agrees at 8 bases. V was pared by 3 bases and J by 4 bases, with 1 base of the junction left unmatched. Germline CDR1 is SEHNR and CDR2 is FQNEAQ (reference sequence). The CDR3 consists of 13 residues.